This T cell receptor (beta chain) is drawn from a study of blood T cell repertoires in COVID-19. Study details: From T cells, B-cell-depleted T cells, or PBMCs came the material, which was cDNA or gDNA.

The V gene's germline CDR1 is SGHRS and CDR2 YFSETQ. This CDR3 comprises 15 residues. With V trimmed by 4 bases and J by 2 bases, 8 bases remained unmatched. Some clones are missing from TCRdb's copy, which holds only in-frame ones; the method was immunoSEQ multiplex PCR. The sample has 70,000 or so clones; around 88% are singletons. The receptor's source is a woman older than 75 with acute or convalescent COVID-19. The V and J genes are TRBV5-1 and TRBJ2-5; 7 bases are a match to TRBD1. The sample taken for sequencing was peripheral blood. The CDR3 DNA reads as TGCGCCAGCAGCCCGGGACAGACCATACAAGAGACCCAGTACTTC. This gives the protein CASSPGQTIQETQYF.